This TCR beta chain was captured by sequencing in a study of blood T cell repertoires in COVID-19. The repertoire was sequenced with immunoSEQ multiplex PCR; TCRdb's copy has only in-frame clones and lacks some. The sample includes 500,000 or so clones, about nine tenths of them seen just once. With 1 base clipped from V and 0 bases from J, the junction kept 12 bases outside the gene matches. This CDR3 is 18 amino acids long. Germline-derived CDR1 and CDR2 are SGHNT and YYREEE (reference sequence). This sequence originates from a woman between 18 and 29 years old who had recovered from COVID-19. Specimen: PBMCs or T cells enriched from blood (not recorded which). The chain joins TRBV5-4 to TRBJ1-2; 7 bases align to TRBD1. This CDR3 is CASSLLYGRGRANYGYTF. Written as DNA, the CDR3 is TGTGCCAGCAGCTTGCTATATGGCAGGGGGAGAGCTAACTATGGCTACACCTTC.